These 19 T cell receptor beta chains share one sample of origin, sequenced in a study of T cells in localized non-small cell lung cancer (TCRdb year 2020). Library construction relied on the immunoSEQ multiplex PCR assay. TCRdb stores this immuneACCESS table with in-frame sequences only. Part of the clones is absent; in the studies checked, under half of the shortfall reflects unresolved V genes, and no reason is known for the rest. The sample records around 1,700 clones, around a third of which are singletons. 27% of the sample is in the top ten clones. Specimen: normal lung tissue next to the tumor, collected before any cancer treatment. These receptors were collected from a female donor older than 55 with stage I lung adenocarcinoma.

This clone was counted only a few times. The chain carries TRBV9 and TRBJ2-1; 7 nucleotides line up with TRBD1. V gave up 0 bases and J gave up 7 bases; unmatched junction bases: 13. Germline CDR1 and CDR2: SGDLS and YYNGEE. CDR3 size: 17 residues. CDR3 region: CASSVDRQRQGSNEQFF. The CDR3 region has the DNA TGTGCCAGCAGCGTAGATCGCCAGAGACAGGGTTCGAATGAGCAGTTCTTC.

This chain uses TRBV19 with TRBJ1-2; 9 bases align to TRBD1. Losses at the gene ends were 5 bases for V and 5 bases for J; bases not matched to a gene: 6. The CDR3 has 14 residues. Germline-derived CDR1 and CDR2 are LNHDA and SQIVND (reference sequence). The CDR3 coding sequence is TGTGCCAGTAGTCAGACAGGGGGAGCGTATGGCTACACCTTC. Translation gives CASSQTGGAYGYTF.

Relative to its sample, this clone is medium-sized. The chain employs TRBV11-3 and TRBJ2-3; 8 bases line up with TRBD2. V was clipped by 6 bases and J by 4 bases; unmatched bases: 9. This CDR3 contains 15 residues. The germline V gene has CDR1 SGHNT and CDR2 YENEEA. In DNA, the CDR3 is TGTGCCAGCAGATTTGCGGGGGGAAACTCAGATACGCAGTATTTT. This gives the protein CASRFAGGNSDTQYF.

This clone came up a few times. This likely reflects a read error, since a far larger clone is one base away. The CDR3 region has the DNA TGCGCCAGCAGTTACAACTCTGGAAACACCATATATTTT. Its protein is CASSYNSGNTIYF. The V call is TRBV6-4, the J call TRBJ1-3; D ambiguous. CDR3 length: 13 residues. Germline values: CDR1 MRHNA, CDR2 SNTAGT.

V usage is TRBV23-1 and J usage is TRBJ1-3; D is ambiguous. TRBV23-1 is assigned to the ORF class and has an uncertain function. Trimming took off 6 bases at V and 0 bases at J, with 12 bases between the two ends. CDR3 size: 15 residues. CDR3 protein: CASRDGQNSGNTIYF. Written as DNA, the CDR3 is TGCGCCAGCAGGGACGGGCAAAACTCTGGAAACACCATATATTTT.

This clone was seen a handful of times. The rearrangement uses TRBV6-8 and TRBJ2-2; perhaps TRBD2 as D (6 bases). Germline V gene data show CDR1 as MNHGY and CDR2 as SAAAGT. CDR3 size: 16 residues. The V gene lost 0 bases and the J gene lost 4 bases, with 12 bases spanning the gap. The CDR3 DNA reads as TGTGCCAGCAGTTACTCAATGGGAGCGGGCACCGGGGAGCTGTTTTTT. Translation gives CASSYSMGAGTGELFF.

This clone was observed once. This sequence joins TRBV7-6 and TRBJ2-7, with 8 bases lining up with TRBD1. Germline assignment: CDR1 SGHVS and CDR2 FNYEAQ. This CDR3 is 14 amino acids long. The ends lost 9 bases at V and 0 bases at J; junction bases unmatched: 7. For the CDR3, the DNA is TGTGCCAGTGCCGGACAGGGTAGCTCCTACGAGCAGTACTTC. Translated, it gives CASAGQGSSYEQYF.

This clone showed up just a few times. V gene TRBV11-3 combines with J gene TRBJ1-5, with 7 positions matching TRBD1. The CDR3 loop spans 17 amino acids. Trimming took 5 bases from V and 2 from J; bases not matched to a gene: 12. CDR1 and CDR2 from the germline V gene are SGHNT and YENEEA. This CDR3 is CASSPRQHTGGNQPQHF. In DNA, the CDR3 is TGTGCCAGCAGCCCTCGGCAGCACACAGGGGGCAATCAGCCCCAGCATTTT.

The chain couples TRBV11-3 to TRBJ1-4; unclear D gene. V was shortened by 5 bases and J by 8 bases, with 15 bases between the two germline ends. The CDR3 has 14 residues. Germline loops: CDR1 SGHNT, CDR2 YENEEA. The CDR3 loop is CASSHRRLGEKLFF. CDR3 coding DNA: TGTGCCAGCAGCCACCGTCGGTTGGGGGAAAAACTGTTTTTT.

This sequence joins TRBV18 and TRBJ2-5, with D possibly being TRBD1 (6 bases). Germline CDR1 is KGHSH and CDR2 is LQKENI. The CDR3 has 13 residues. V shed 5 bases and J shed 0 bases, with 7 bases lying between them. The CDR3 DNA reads TGTGCCAGCTCAACAGGGTACCAAGAGACCCAGTACTTC. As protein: CASSTGYQETQYF. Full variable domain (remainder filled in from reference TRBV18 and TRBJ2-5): NAGVMQNPRHLVRRRGQEARLRCSPMKGHSHVYWYRQLPEEGLKFMVYLQKENIIDESGMPKERFSAEFPKEGPSILRIQQVVRGDSAAYFCASSTGYQETQYFGPGTRLLVL.

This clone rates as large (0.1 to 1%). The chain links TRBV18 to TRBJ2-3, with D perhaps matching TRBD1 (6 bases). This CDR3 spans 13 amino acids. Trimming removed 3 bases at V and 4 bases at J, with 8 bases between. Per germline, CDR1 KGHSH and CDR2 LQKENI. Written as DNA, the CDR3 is TGTGCCAGCTCACCTGGACAGCCAGATACGCAGTATTTT. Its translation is CASSPGQPDTQYF.

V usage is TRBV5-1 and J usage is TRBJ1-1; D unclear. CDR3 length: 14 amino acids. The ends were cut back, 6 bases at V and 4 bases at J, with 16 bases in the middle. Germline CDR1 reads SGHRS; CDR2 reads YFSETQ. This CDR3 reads CASKEGTTGTEAFF. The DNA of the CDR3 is TGCGCCAGCAAGGAGGGAACGACGGGCACTGAAGCTTTCTTT.

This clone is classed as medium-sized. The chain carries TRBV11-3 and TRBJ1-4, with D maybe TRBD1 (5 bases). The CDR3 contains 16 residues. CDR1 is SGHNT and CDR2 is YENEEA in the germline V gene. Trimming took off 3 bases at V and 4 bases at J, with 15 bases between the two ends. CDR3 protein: CASSFWGFSRNEKLFF. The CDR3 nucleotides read TGTGCCAGCAGCTTTTGGGGGTTCTCTCGTAATGAAAAACTGTTTTTT.

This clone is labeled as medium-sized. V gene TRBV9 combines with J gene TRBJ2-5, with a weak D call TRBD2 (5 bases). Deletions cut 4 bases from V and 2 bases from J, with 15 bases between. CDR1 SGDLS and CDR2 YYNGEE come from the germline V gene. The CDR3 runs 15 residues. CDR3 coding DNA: TGTGCCAGCAGCTTCGCCGGGGTACCACAAGAGACCCAGTACTTC. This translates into CASSFAGVPQETQYF.

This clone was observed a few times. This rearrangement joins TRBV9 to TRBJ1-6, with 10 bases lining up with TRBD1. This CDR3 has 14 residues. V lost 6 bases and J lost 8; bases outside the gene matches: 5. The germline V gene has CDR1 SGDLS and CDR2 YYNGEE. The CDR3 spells CASIAGTGDSPLHF. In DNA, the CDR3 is TGTGCCAGCATAGCCGGGACAGGGGATTCACCCCTCCACTTT. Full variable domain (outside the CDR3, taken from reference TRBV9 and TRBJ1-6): DSGVTQTPKHLITATGQRVTLRCSPRSGDLSVYWYQQSLDQGLQFLIQYYNGEERAKGNILERFSAQQFPDLHSELNLSSLELGDSALYFCASIAGTGDSPLHFGNGTRLTVT.

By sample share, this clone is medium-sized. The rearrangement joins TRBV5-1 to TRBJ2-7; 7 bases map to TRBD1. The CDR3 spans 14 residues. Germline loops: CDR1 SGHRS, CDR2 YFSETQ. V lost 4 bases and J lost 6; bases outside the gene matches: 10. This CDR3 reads CASSPGQEISEQYF. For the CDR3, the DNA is TGCGCCAGCAGCCCCGGACAGGAAATCAGCGAGCAGTACTTC. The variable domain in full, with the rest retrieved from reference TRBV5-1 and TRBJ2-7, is KAGVTQTPRYLIKTRGQQVTLSCSPISGHRSVSWYQQTPGQGLQFLFEYFSETQRNKGNFPGRFSGRQFSNSRSEMNVSTLELGDSALYLCASSPGQEISEQYFGPGTRLTVT.

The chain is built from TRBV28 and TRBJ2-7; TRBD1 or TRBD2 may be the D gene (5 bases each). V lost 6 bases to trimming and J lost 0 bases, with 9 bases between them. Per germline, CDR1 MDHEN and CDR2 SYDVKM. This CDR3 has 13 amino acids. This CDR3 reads CASRPGSSYEQYF. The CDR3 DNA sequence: TGTGCCAGCAGGCCAGGGAGCTCCTACGAGCAGTACTTC.

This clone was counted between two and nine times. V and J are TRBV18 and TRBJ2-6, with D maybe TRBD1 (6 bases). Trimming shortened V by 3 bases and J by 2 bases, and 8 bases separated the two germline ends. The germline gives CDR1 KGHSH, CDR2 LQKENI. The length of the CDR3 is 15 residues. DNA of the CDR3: TGTGCCAGCTCACCCTCAGGGGCTGGGGCCAACGTCCTGACTTTC. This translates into CASSPSGAGANVLTF.

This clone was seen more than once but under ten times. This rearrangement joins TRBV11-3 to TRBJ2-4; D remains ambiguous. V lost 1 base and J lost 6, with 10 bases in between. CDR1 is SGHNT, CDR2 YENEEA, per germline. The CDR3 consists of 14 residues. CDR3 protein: CASSLVGTVNIQYF. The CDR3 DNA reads TGTGCCAGCAGCTTAGTGGGCACAGTAAACATTCAGTACTTC.